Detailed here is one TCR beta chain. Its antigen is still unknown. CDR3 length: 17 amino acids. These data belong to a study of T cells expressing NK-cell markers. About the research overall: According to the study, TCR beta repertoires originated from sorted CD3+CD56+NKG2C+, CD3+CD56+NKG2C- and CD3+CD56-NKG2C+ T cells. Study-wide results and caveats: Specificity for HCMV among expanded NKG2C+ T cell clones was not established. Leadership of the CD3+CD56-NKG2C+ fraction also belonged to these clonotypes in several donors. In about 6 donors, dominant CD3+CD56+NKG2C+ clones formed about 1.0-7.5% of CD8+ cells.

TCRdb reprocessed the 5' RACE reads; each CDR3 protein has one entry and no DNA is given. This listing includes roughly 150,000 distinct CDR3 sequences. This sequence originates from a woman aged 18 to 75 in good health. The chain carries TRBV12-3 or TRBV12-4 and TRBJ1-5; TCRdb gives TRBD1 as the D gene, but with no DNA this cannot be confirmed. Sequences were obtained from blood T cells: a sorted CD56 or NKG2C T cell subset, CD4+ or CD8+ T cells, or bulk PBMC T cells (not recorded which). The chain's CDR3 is CASSLRALQGGNQPQHF.